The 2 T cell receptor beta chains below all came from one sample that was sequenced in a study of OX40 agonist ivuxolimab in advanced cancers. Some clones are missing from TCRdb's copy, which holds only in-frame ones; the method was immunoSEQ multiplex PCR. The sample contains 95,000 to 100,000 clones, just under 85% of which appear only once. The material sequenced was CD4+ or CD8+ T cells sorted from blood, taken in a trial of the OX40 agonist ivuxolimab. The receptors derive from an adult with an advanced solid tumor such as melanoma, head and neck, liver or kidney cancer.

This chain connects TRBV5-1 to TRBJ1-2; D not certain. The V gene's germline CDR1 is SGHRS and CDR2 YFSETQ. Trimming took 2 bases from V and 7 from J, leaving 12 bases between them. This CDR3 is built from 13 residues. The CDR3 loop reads CASSLAPGIGYTF. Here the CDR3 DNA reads TGCGCCAGCAGCTTAGCGCCAGGCATTGGCTACACCTTC.

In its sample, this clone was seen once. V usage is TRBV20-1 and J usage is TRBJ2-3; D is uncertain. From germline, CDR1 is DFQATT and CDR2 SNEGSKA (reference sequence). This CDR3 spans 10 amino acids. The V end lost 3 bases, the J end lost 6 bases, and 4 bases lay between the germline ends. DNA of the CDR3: TGCAGTGCTAGGAGGGATACGCAGTATTTT. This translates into CSARRDTQYF.